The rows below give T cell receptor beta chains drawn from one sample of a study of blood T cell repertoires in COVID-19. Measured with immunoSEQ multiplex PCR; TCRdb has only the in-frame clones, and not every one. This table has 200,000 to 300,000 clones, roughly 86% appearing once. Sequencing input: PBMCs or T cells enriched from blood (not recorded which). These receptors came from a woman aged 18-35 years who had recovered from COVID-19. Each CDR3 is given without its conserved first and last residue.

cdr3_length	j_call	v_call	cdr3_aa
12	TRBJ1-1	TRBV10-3	AISDGAARTKAF
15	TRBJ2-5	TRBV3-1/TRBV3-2	ASSQGPSGSFEETQY
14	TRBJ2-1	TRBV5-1	ASSLVALAGSSEQF
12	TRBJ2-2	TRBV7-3	ASSLEGVTGELF
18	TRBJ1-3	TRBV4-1	ASRQTQTQGAPYSGNTIY
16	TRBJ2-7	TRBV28	ASSFLGRASGSTYEQY
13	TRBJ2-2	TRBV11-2	ASSLREGDTGELF
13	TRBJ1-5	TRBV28	ASSFPRQGGQPQH
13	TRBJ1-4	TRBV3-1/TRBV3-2	ASSQVGQGNEKLF
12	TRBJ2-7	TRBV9	ASSAGQGPYEQY
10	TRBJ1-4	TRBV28	ASMNGWEKLF
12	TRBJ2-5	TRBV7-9	ASSFPGGRETQY
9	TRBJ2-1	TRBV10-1	ASSGGNEQF
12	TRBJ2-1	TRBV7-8	ASSSVTGYFEQF
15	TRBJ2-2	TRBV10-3	AISERGTGGNTGELF
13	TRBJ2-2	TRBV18	ASSPIQQGTGELF
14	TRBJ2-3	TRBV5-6	ASSLSAGAVTDTQY
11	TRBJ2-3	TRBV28	ASSFSGADTQY
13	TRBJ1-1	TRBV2	ASSRAQDPGAEAF
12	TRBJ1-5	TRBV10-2	ASSGTTMNQPQH
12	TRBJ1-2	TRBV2	ASSEQGDTYGYT
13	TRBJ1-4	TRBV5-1	ASSFDSLLNEKLF
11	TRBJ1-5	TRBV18	ASSQGAGQPQH